The 31 T cell receptor beta chains below all came from one sample that was sequenced in a study of CD8 T cells in ankylosing spondylitis. Whole-study results and caveats: Ankylosing spondylitis blood appeared to carry a characteristic TCR beta motif of seven to nine highly homologous variants.

No antigen is known for these receptors. TCRdb reprocessed the 5' RACE reads with MiXCR, giving one entry per CDR3 protein. The data show some 800,000 distinct CDR3 sequences, 10% to 15% seen once. The source material was blood, either unsorted or a sorted T cell fraction (not recorded which). These receptors all come from a male donor with ankylosing spondylitis.

This clonotype was seen more than once but under ten times. V usage is TRBV5-1 and J usage is TRBJ2-3; TRBD2 matches 8 bases. This CDR3 has 14 amino acids. V gave up 8 bases and J gave up 4 bases; unmatched junction bases: 9. CDR1 is SGHRS, CDR2 YFSETQ, per germline. This CDR3 is CASGTSTLSDTQYF. The CDR3 DNA is TGCGCCAGTGGGACTAGTACATTGTCAGATACGCAGTATTTT.

This clonotype has only a few counts. The chain is built from TRBV6-1 and TRBJ1-2, with D possibly being TRBD1 (6 bases). The germline V and J ends were trimmed by 7 bases and 8 bases, with 17 bases remaining between them. CDR1 is MNHNS and CDR2 is SASEGT in the germline V gene. This CDR3 is built from 13 residues. CDR3 loop: CASNGRGARGYTF. The CDR3 DNA follows: TGTGCCAGCAATGGGAGGGGGGCGCGCGGCTACACCTTC.

The chain combines TRBV19 with TRBJ2-1; 8 bases line up with TRBD1. CDR3 length equals 15 residues. V gave up 4 bases and J gave up 9 bases; unmatched junction bases: 11. Germline V CDR1 and CDR2: LNHDA, SQIVND (reference sequence). The CDR3 loop reads CASSTGQGPTAEQFF. The CDR3 nucleotides read TGTGCCAGTAGTACCGGACAGGGCCCGACCGCTGAGCAGTTCTTC.

The table lists this clonotype with a few counts. The chain employs TRBV12-3 or TRBV12-4 and TRBJ2-1; unclear D gene. V gave up 5 bases and J gave up 5 bases, with 13 bases separating them. This CDR3 region has 14 residues. The DNA for the CDR3 is TGTGCCAGCAGTCCCCGTAACCGTCACAATGAGCAGTTCTTC. Translated, it gives CASSPRNRHNEQFF.

This clonotype was found a few times. The junction differs from germline at one of its ends, possibly a read error. V is TRBV2 and J is TRBJ1-2, with 8 nucleotides matching TRBD1. Germline V gene lookup returns CDR1 SNHLY and CDR2 FYNNEI. The CDR3 sequence is 13 residues long. CDR3: CASSEGQGWGYTF. CDR3 sequence (DNA): TGTGCCAGCAGCGAAGGACAGGGATGGGGCTACACCTTC.

This rearrangement joins TRBV5-5 to TRBJ1-5, with D possibly TRBD1 on 5 matching bases. Germline V gene lookup returns CDR1 SGHKS and CDR2 YYEKEE (reference sequence). Trimming took 3 bases from V and 6 from J, leaving 16 bases between them. CDR3 length: 15 amino acids. The DNA of the CDR3 is TGTGCCAGCAGCTACCGCGGTTCGGGGACTCAGCCCCAGCATTTT. Its translation is CASSYRGSGTQPQHF.

The J gene is TRBJ1-5, the V gene TRBV3-1; the D is unclear. This CDR3 comprises 16 residues. The germline V gene has CDR1 LGHDT and CDR2 YNNKEL (reference sequence). V lost 1 base and J lost 4, with 14 bases in between. The chain's CDR3 is CASSQGFLLTNQPQHF. DNA for the CDR3: TGTGCCAGCAGCCAAGGTTTTTTGTTGACTAATCAGCCCCAGCATTTT.

This clonotype was recorded a few times. The rearrangement joins TRBV15 to TRBJ2-7; no clear D. The V end was cut by 0 bases, the J end by 5 bases, with 8 bases between. The length of the CDR3 is 13 residues. Germline CDR1 reads LNHNV; CDR2 reads YYDKDF (reference sequence). The DNA of the CDR3 is TGTGCCACCAGCAGAGACCCTAGGGACGAGCAGTACTTC. Translation gives CATSRDPRDEQYF.

This clonotype has at least ten counts. The chain has TRBV4-3 and TRBJ1-1; perhaps TRBD1 as D (5 bases). V lost 4 bases to trimming and J lost 6 bases, with 12 bases between them. Germline values: CDR1 LGHNA, CDR2 YSLEER. The CDR3 has 13 amino acids. The CDR3 DNA reads as TGCGCCAGCAGCCCTCTCCCGGGGCCTGAAGCTTTCTTT. It specifies CASSPLPGPEAFF.

This clonotype appeared a few times. This chain uses TRBV24-1 with TRBJ2-1, with D unresolved. Germline CDR1 is KGHDR and CDR2 is SFDVKD. The CDR3 is made up of 12 amino acids. V was cut by 4 bases and J by 9 bases, with 9 bases left in between. This CDR3 is CATSDPSSEQFF. CDR3 nucleotide sequence: TGTGCCACCAGTGACCCGAGTAGTGAGCAGTTCTTC.

This clonotype was counted between two and nine times. The CDR3, as DNA: TGTGCTCTCCGGGACAGGGGCTACAATGAGCAGTTCTTC. It specifies CALRDRGYNEQFF. The chain recombines TRBV28 with TRBJ2-1, with 10 nucleotides matching TRBD1. The CDR3 covers 13 residues. Per the germline V gene, CDR1 is MDHEN and CDR2 is SYDVKM.

This clonotype has a handful of counts. The chain combines TRBV10-3 with TRBJ2-5, with D possibly matching TRBD2 (6 bases). The germline gives CDR1 ENHRY, CDR2 SYGVKD. The CDR3 consists of 12 residues. The V end was cut by 7 bases, the J end by 2 bases, with 8 bases between. This CDR3 is CAIMGLQETQYF. DNA of the CDR3: TGTGCCATCATGGGACTTCAAGAGACCCAGTACTTC.

The table lists this clonotype with many counts. The chain uses TRBV29-1 and TRBJ2-5, with 7 bases that match TRBD1. This CDR3 contains 12 residues. The germline CDR1 and CDR2 sequences are SQVTM and ANQGSEA. J lost 5 bases, V lost 6 bases, and 6 bases had no gene match. CDR3 DNA sequence: TGCAGCGTAGACCGGACAGGCGAGACCCAGTACTTC. It translates to CSVDRTGETQYF.

This clonotype was detected ten times or more. This chain joins TRBV20-1 and TRBJ2-1; D is possibly TRBD1 (5 bases). CDR1 DFQATT and CDR2 SNEGSKA come from the germline V gene (reference sequence). This CDR3 has 12 amino acids. Between the trimmed V and J ends, which lost 7 bases and 7 bases, there was a span of 14 bases. The CDR3 loop reads CSVRAGLNEQFF. CDR3 sequence (DNA): TGCAGTGTAAGGGCAGGGCTGAATGAGCAGTTCTTC.

This clonotype was observed a handful of times. The V call is TRBV5-4, the J call TRBJ1-4; weak D call: TRBD1 (5 bases). V was cut by 4 bases and J by 4 bases, with 14 bases left in between. The CDR3 has 15 residues. CDR1 is SGHNT and CDR2 is YYREEE in the germline V gene (reference sequence). CDR3 protein: CASSPGRRNNEKLFF. CDR3 nucleotides: TGTGCCAGCAGCCCGGGACGGCGGAATAATGAAAAACTGTTTTTT.

The table lists this clonotype with many counts. This CDR3 reads CSARDLGRAVTEAFF. CDR3 in DNA: TGCAGTGCTAGAGATCTCGGCAGGGCAGTGACTGAAGCTTTCTTT. The chain carries TRBV20-1 and TRBJ1-1; TRBD1 is a possible D gene (5 bases). V was clipped by 0 bases and J by 5 bases, with 16 bases between them. Per germline, CDR1 DFQATT and CDR2 SNEGSKA (reference sequence). The CDR3 length is 15 residues.

The chain employs TRBV29-1 and TRBJ1-2; 7 bases match TRBD1. Germline lookup yields CDR1 SQVTM and CDR2 ANQGSEA. The V and J ends lost 1 base and 4 bases, in that order; junction bases with no gene match: 9. CDR3 length: 15 amino acids. CDR3 region: CSVEGGGDRAYGYTF. In DNA form, the CDR3 reads TGCAGCGTTGAAGGGGGGGGTGACAGGGCCTATGGCTACACCTTC.

V is TRBV29-1 and J is TRBJ2-7, with 8 bases matching TRBD2. The CDR3 extends over 15 amino acids. CDR1 SQVTM and CDR2 ANQGSEA come from the germline V gene. Trimming cost V 4 bases and J 4 bases; bases outside gene matches: 12. CDR3 DNA: TGCAGCGTTGCTTATATCGGGACTAGGGGTTACGAGCAGTACTTC. It codes for CSVAYIGTRGYEQYF.

This clonotype was seen more than once but under ten times. The J gene is TRBJ1-2, the V gene TRBV5-1, with D perhaps matching TRBD1 (5 bases). The germline gives CDR1 SGHRS, CDR2 YFSETQ. CDR3 length equals 14 residues. The V gene lost 2 bases and the J gene lost 9 bases, with 17 bases spanning the gap. DNA for the CDR3: TGCGCCAGCAGCTTTAAGACAGAAAAGGCGAGCTACACCTTC. It codes for CASSFKTEKASYTF.

This clonotype has more than one count but fewer than ten. This rearrangement joins TRBV4-2 to TRBJ1-4; D unresolved. From germline, CDR1 is LGHNA and CDR2 YNFKEQ. CDR3 size: 14 residues. Trimming took 1 base from V and 3 from J, leaving 6 bases between them. Here the CDR3 reads CASSQGGANEKLFF. CDR3 sequence (DNA): TGTGCCAGCAGCCAAGGGGGTGCTAATGAAAAACTGTTTTTT.

The chain recombines TRBV20-1 with TRBJ2-2, with D perhaps TRBD1 (6 bases). The germline V gene has CDR1 DFQATT and CDR2 SNEGSKA (reference sequence). Trimming shortened V by 4 bases and J by 5 bases, and 11 bases separated the two germline ends. The CDR3 has 13 amino acids. The chain's CDR3 is CSATSTGTGELFF. CDR3 nucleotides: TGCAGTGCTACTTCGACAGGAACCGGGGAGCTGTTTTTT.

The rearrangement links TRBV14 to TRBJ2-7; 13 bases fit TRBD2. There are 15 residues in the CDR3. V shed 4 bases and J 6 bases; nucleotides not matched to a gene: 6. Germline CDR1 reads SGHDN; CDR2 reads FVKESK. This chain's CDR3 is CASSLFTSGRGEQYF. In nucleotides, the CDR3 is TGTGCCAGCAGCCTTTTCACTAGCGGGAGGGGCGAGCAGTACTTC.

DNA of the CDR3: TGTGCCAGCAGTTTGGGGGACTCTAGCGGCGCCGCAGATACGCAGTATTTT. Amino acids: CASSLGDSSGAADTQYF. This chain links TRBV28 with TRBJ2-3, with TRBD2 matching over 7 bases. This CDR3 contains 17 residues. Looked up from germline, CDR1 is MDHEN and CDR2 is SYDVKM. V lost 3 bases, J lost 4 bases, and 13 bases stayed unmatched.

This clonotype was recorded at least ten times. The final CDR3 position lacks the conserved phenylalanine or tryptophan, pointing to a likely read error. Because the CDR3's place on the DNA is in doubt, the DNA is left out and the CDR3 is given as listed by TCRdb. The chain employs TRBV20-1 and TRBJ2-7; TRBD1, as called in the table, went unchecked against the DNA. Germline V gene lookup returns CDR1 DFQATT and CDR2 SNEGSKA (reference sequence). The CDR3 spans 11 residues, counting both ends. CDR3 loop: CSAGSRDRHPL.

CDR3 nucleotides: TGTGCCAGCAGCTCAGACACAGGGGGCATTGGCTACACCTTC. It specifies CASSSDTGGIGYTF. The rearrangement uses TRBV4-2 and TRBJ1-2; 9 bases map to TRBD1. This CDR3 is 14 amino acids long. Germline V CDR1 and CDR2: LGHNA, YNFKEQ. V trimming: 5 bases; J trimming: 7 bases; junction bases outside the gene matches: 8.

This clonotype was recorded many times. DNA for the CDR3: TGTGCCAGCAGCGTAGGGGGAGATACGCAGTATTTT. Amino acids: CASSVGGDTQYF. The genes are TRBV9 and TRBJ2-3; D is undetermined. The CDR3 consists of 12 residues. CDR1 is SGDLS, CDR2 YYNGEE, per germline. Trimming cost V 0 bases and J 5 bases, with 4 bases left between them.

J is TRBJ1-1 and V is TRBV5-1, with TRBD1 matching over 12 bases. The V gene end was trimmed by 5 bases and the J gene end by 4 bases; junction bases not matched to a gene: 9. CDR1 and CDR2 (germline): SGHRS, YFSETQ. CDR3 length equals 16 residues. CDR3 nucleotide sequence: TGCGCCAGCAGGTCCGGGACAGGGGGCAGTTTCACTGAAGCTTTCTTT. It encodes CASRSGTGGSFTEAFF. Supplemented by reference TRBV5-1 and TRBJ1-1, the full variable domain reads KAGVTQTPRYLIKTRGQQVTLSCSPISGHRSVSWYQQTPGQGLQFLFEYFSETQRNKGNFPGRFSGRQFSNSRSEMNVSTLELGDSALYLCASRSGTGGSFTEAFFGQGTRLTVV.

The chain is built from TRBV5-5 and TRBJ2-3; 14 bases are a match to TRBD2. V shed 0 bases and J 10 bases; nucleotides not matched to a gene: 4. Germline-derived CDR1 and CDR2 are SGHKS and YYEKEE (reference sequence). CDR3 size: 15 residues. CDR3 protein: CASSLGGLAGVAQYF. The CDR3 DNA reads as TGTGCCAGCAGCTTGGGGGGACTAGCGGGAGTGGCGCAGTATTTT.

Written as DNA, the CDR3 is TGCGCCAGCAGCCGAGCATTTACTCCAGGGGCACTTGGGCAGTTCTTC. It yields the protein CASSRAFTPGALGQFF. This chain links TRBV4-3 with TRBJ2-1, with D perhaps matching TRBD1 (6 bases). The ends were cut back, 4 bases at V and 12 bases at J, with 25 bases in the middle. Germline assignment: CDR1 LGHNA and CDR2 YSLEER. CDR3 length: 16 amino acids.

V and J are TRBV20-1 and TRBJ1-6; D not resolved. CDR3 length equals 14 residues. Trimming stripped 1 base from V and 3 bases from J, with 7 bases between. Germline V gene lookup returns CDR1 DFQATT and CDR2 SNEGSKA (reference sequence). The DNA of the CDR3 is TGCAGTGCTAGAGGGGCCAACTATAATTCACCCCTCCACTTT. Residues: CSARGANYNSPLHF.

This clonotype was observed at least ten times. The genes are TRBV4-3 and TRBJ1-2, with a possible D match to TRBD1 (6 bases). V was cut by 0 bases and J by 0 bases, with 11 bases left in between. The CDR3 loop spans 16 amino acids. Per germline, CDR1 LGHNA and CDR2 YSLEER. The CDR3 sequence is CASSQDGRTANYGYTF. The CDR3 nucleotides read TGCGCCAGCAGCCAAGATGGTCGGACAGCTAACTATGGCTACACCTTC.